These 31 T cell receptor beta chains came from one sample sequenced in a study of glioma-infiltrating T cells (dated by TCRdb to 2016 to 2018). Sequencing relied on an Illumina MiSeq. The iRepertoire nested amplicon-rescue multiplex PCR (arm-PCR) platform was used to amplify TCR alpha and beta CDR3 regions from RNA. TCRdb ran its own pipeline on the public reads, namely fastp trimming at Q25 and MiXCR clone calling, and kept in-frame beta chains. Each CDR3 protein appears once, grouped with its most common genes and DNA. This sample comprises about 380,000 distinct CDR3 sequences, roughly two fifths of them detected only once. The top ten constitute approximately 12% of the sample. Source material: glioma tissue, nonneoplastic brain tissue, or PBMCs (not recorded which). Source of these receptors: a human donor with low-grade glioma or glioblastoma, undergoing nonglioma brain surgery, or in good health (not recorded which).

This clonotype has a handful of counts. This rearrangement joins TRBV20-1 to TRBJ2-5; perhaps TRBD2 as D (6 bases). This CDR3 spans 16 amino acids. Per germline, CDR1 DFQATT and CDR2 SNEGSKA (reference sequence). V was clipped by 0 bases and J by 4 bases, with 18 bases between them. The CDR3 reads CSAREFRRGKGETQYF. The CDR3 DNA reads as TGCAGTGCTAGAGAATTTAGGAGGGGAAAGGGAGAGACCCAGTACTTC.

The chain uses TRBV20-1 and TRBJ1-6, with a possible D match to TRBD1 (6 bases). The CDR3 totals 14 residues. The V end was cut by 6 bases, the J end by 4 bases, with 13 bases between. CDR1 and CDR2 from the germline V gene are DFQATT and SNEGSKA (reference sequence). CDR3 residues: CSARRTDYNSPLHF. The CDR3 region has the DNA TGCAGTGCGCGACGGACAGATTATAATTCACCCCTCCACTTT.

V gene TRBV6-1 combines with J gene TRBJ2-7; 9 bases map to TRBD1. The CDR3 is 15 residues long. V trimming: 5 bases; J trimming: 6 bases; junction bases outside the gene matches: 11. Germline CDR1 is MNHNS and CDR2 is SASEGT. The CDR3 spells CASSRPGQGVSEQYF. The CDR3 nucleotides read TGTGCCAGCAGTAGACCGGGACAGGGAGTGTCCGAGCAGTACTTC.

This clonotype came up many times. V is TRBV6-1 and J is TRBJ2-5, with D possibly matching TRBD2 (5 bases). V was pared by 2 bases and J by 0 bases, with 7 bases between. CDR1 and CDR2 from the germline V gene are MNHNS and SASEGT. The CDR3 covers 14 residues. The CDR3 coding sequence is TGTGCCAGCAGTGAAATGCGGGACCAAGAGACCCAGTACTTC. Protein sequence: CASSEMRDQETQYF.

The chain recombines TRBV28 with TRBJ1-5; D uncertain. The CDR3 loop spans 14 amino acids. Trimming removed 8 bases at V and 5 bases at J, with 16 bases between. Germline CDR1 reads MDHEN; CDR2 reads SYDVKM. The CDR3 here is CASGSPTGYQPQHF. Written as DNA, the CDR3 is TGTGCCAGCGGTTCGCCGACGGGTTATCAGCCCCAGCATTTT. The entire variable domain, with the rest obtained from reference TRBV28 and TRBJ1-5, is as follows: DVKVTQSSRYLVKRTGEKVFLECVQDMDHENMFWYRQDPGLGLRLIYFSYDVKMKEKGDIPEGYSVSREKKERFSLILESASTNQTSMYLCASGSPTGYQPQHFGDGTRLSIL.

This clonotype was observed a single time. With a much larger clone just one base away, this may be a read error. This chain uses TRBV20-1 with TRBJ2-5, with D hard to call. Germline CDR1 DFQATT, CDR2 SNEGSKA (reference sequence). The CDR3 length is 12 residues. V was cut by 2 bases and J by 3 bases, with 7 bases left in between. In nucleotides, the CDR3 is TGCAGTGCTAGATCTGTGGAAGAGACCCAGTACTTC. It yields the protein CSARSVEETQYF.

This clonotype has only one observation. This could be a read error, since a much larger clone is one nucleotide away. V is TRBV20-1 and J is TRBJ1-2; 9 positions agree with TRBD1. Germline V gene lookup returns CDR1 DFQATT and CDR2 SNEGSKA (reference sequence). CDR3 length: 13 residues. The CDR3: CSATDRGVDGYNF. The CDR3 bases are TGCAGTGCTACGGACAGGGGAGTAGATGGCTACAACTTC.

This clonotype has a handful of counts. The rearrangement joins TRBV6-6 to TRBJ1-6; D call uncertain. This CDR3 has 17 residues. V lost 0 bases and J lost 0, with 9 bases in between. Germline V gene data show CDR1 as MNHNY and CDR2 as SVGAGI (reference sequence). CDR3 coding DNA: TGTGCCAGCAGTTACTCGGGTTCAAGCTCCTATAATTCACCCCTCCACTTT. It yields the protein CASSYSGSSSYNSPLHF.

This clonotype was seen at least ten times. The V and J genes are TRBV28 and TRBJ1-2; 11 bases fit TRBD1. The CDR3 totals 16 residues. In germline, CDR1 is MDHEN, CDR2 SYDVKM. The V gene end was trimmed by 4 bases and the J gene end by 4 bases; junction bases not matched to a gene: 8. The CDR3 region is CASSSLRDRGTYGYTF. The CDR3 nucleotides read TGTGCCAGCAGTTCTCTCCGGGACAGGGGGACCTATGGCTACACCTTC.

In this sample, this clonotype turned up a few times. The rearrangement uses TRBV15 and TRBJ2-1; 7 nucleotides align to TRBD1. V gave up 0 bases and J gave up 9 bases; unmatched junction bases: 5. CDR3 length equals 14 residues. The V gene's germline CDR1 is LNHNV and CDR2 YYDKDF (reference sequence). As DNA, the CDR3 is TGTGCCACCAGCAGAGATTACACAGGGGCTGAGCAGTTCTTC. Encoded protein: CATSRDYTGAEQFF.

At least ten counts were recorded for this clonotype. The chain uses TRBV27 and TRBJ1-1; the D gene is possibly TRBD1 (5 bases). The CDR3 consists of 13 residues. The germline V gene encodes CDR1 MNHEY and CDR2 SMNVEV (reference sequence). V was clipped by 2 bases and J by 5 bases, with 9 bases between them. CDR3 loop: CASSLGGWTEAFF. The CDR3 bases are TGTGCCAGCAGTTTAGGGGGATGGACTGAAGCTTTCTTT.

The CDR3 loop reads CASSDSRRNSNQPQHF. The CDR3 DNA sequence: TGTGCCAGCAGTGACTCACGACGGAATAGCAATCAGCCCCAGCATTTT. The chain carries TRBV25-1 and TRBJ1-5; the D is unclear. This CDR3 comprises 16 residues. From germline, CDR1 is MGHDK and CDR2 SYGVNS. The germline V and J ends were trimmed by 3 bases and 0 bases, with 12 bases remaining between them.

About this clonotype itself: This clone may be a read error of a much larger clone one base away. The V call is TRBV27, the J call TRBJ1-2; 10 bases line up with TRBD1. Germline V lookup: CDR1 MNHEY, CDR2 SMNVEV (reference sequence). The CDR3 is made up of 15 amino acids. CDR3 in amino acids: CASTRLGDRGYGYAF. DNA for the CDR3: TGTGCCAGCACCAGACTGGGGGACAGGGGCTATGGCTACGCCTTC.

Remarks on this clonotype: A much larger clone is a single base away; this may be a read error. This chain links TRBV27 with TRBJ2-3, with 7 bases fitting TRBD2. With V trimmed by 7 bases and J by 3 bases, 10 bases remained unmatched. Germline lookup yields CDR1 MNHEY and CDR2 SMNVEV (reference sequence). CDR3 size: 15 residues. The DNA of the CDR3 is TGTGCCAGCACCTTACGCCTAGCGGAGACAGATACGCAGTATTTT. Protein sequence: CASTLRLAETDTQYF.

This clonotype was counted a few times. This sequence joins TRBV6-2 or TRBV6-3 and TRBJ2-7; TRBD2 agrees at 10 bases. The CDR3 contains 14 residues. Germline CDR1 is MNHEY and CDR2 is SVGEGT. Germline trimming cut 5 bases from V and 3 bases from J; bases unmatched to any gene: 4. CDR3 protein: CASSPTSGNYEQYF. CDR3 DNA sequence: TGTGCCAGCAGTCCCACTAGCGGGAACTACGAGCAGTACTTC.

A few counts support this clonotype. The chain carries TRBV28 and TRBJ1-3; D gene unclear. The CDR3 loop spans 11 amino acids. The V end lost 6 bases, the J end lost 0 bases, and 0 bases lay between the germline ends. In germline, CDR1 is MDHEN, CDR2 SYDVKM. CDR3 DNA: TGTGCCAGCAGCTCTGGAAACACCATATATTTT. Protein: CASSSGNTIYF.

The V call is TRBV28, the J call TRBJ2-3; 11 bases match TRBD2. Trimming at V came to 3 bases and at J to 4 bases, leaving 6 bases not matched to a gene. Germline V lookup: CDR1 MDHEN, CDR2 SYDVKM. The CDR3 totals 16 residues. The CDR3 region has the DNA TGTGCCAGCAGTTTTTTACTAGCGGGAGTCGCAGATACGCAGTATTTT. This codes for CASSFLLAGVADTQYF.

The table lists this clonotype with a few counts. J is TRBJ2-3 and V is TRBV29-1; perhaps TRBD2 as D (6 bases). The CDR3 contains 12 residues. Per the germline V gene, CDR1 is SQVTM and CDR2 is ANQGSEA. Trimming removed 4 bases at V and 4 bases at J, with 9 bases between. This CDR3 reads CSVVGEADTQYF. CDR3 coding DNA: TGCAGCGTTGTTGGGGAGGCAGATACGCAGTATTTT.

This clonotype occurred a few times. The V and J genes are TRBV28 and TRBJ2-7, with unresolved D. The CDR3 spans 15 residues. V was pared by 4 bases and J by 4 bases, with 17 bases between. From germline, CDR1 is MDHEN and CDR2 SYDVKM. CDR3 DNA: TGTGCCAGCAGTTCAATCGTTGACCGAGGTTACGAGCAGTACTTC. This gives the protein CASSSIVDRGYEQYF.

This sequence joins TRBV27 and TRBJ1-5; D is uncertain. Trimming removed 2 bases at V and 3 bases at J, with 8 bases between. This CDR3 has 14 amino acids. CDR1 MNHEY and CDR2 SMNVEV come from the germline V gene (reference sequence). CDR3 region: CASSLLRYNQPQHF. The CDR3 DNA is TGTGCCAGCAGTTTACTAAGGTACAATCAGCCCCAGCATTTT.

On this clonotype: Mismatch with germline at one junction end may stem from a read error. The chain carries TRBV10-3 and TRBJ2-1, with D tentatively TRBD1 or TRBD2 (5 bases each). Germline V lookup: CDR1 ENHRY, CDR2 SYGVKD. There are 16 residues in the CDR3. CDR3 region: CAISEYLSQGGGEQFF. CDR3 nucleotide sequence: TGTGCCATAAGTGAATATTTGTCCCAGGGTGGGGGTGAGCAGTTCTTC.

This clonotype was seen a handful of times. The chain recombines TRBV7-9 with TRBJ2-7; D is undetermined. V lost 5 bases and J lost 0, with 8 bases in between. CDR1 is SEHNR and CDR2 is FQNEAQ in the germline V gene (reference sequence). The CDR3 spans 13 residues. CDR3 protein: CASSPVSSYEQYF. DNA of the CDR3: TGTGCCAGCAGCCCAGTGTCCTCCTACGAGCAGTACTTC.

This clonotype turned up a few times. This chain links TRBV7-2 with TRBJ1-1; TRBD1 is a possible D gene (5 bases). CDR1 and CDR2 from the germline V gene are SGHTA and FQGNSA. The germline V and J ends were trimmed by 7 bases and 5 bases, with 20 bases remaining between them. The CDR3 is 15 residues long. The CDR3 loop is CASTPGGGVVTEAFF. The DNA of the CDR3 is TGTGCCAGCACCCCGGGGGGAGGGGTGGTGACTGAAGCTTTCTTT.

The V and J genes are TRBV6-2 or TRBV6-3 and TRBJ2-7, with D hard to call. The V end was cut by 1 base, the J end by 9 bases, with 16 bases between. Germline CDR1 reads MNHEY; CDR2 reads SVGEGT. The CDR3 has 14 amino acids. The DNA for the CDR3 is TGTGCCAGCAGTTACTTACTTACGGCCGCGAGGCAGTACTTC. Its translation: CASSYLLTAARQYF.

At least ten counts were recorded for this clonotype. The CDR3 DNA is TGTGCCAGCAGCCTGACTAGCGCCTACGAGCAGTACTTC. Translating gives CASSLTSAYEQYF. V is TRBV27 and J is TRBJ2-7; TRBD2 aligns across 8 bases. This CDR3 has 13 amino acids. Unmatched junction bases numbered 3, after V lost 6 bases and J lost 2 bases. From germline, CDR1 is MNHEY and CDR2 SMNVEV (reference sequence).

This chain uses TRBV7-9 with TRBJ2-1, with 8 bases identical to TRBD2. This CDR3 has 14 amino acids. Germline V CDR1 and CDR2: SEHNR, FQNEAQ (reference sequence). J was trimmed by 2 bases and V by 8 bases; bases with no gene match: 5. The CDR3 DNA sequence: TGTGCCAGCCTAAGAGCGGGAGCCTACAATGAGCAGTTCTTC. It yields the protein CASLRAGAYNEQFF.

This clonotype was recorded many times. The chain combines TRBV27 with TRBJ2-2; 7 bases map to TRBD1. In germline, CDR1 is MNHEY, CDR2 SMNVEV (reference sequence). The trim removed 4 bases at V and 4 bases at J, leaving 9 bases unmatched. This CDR3 spans 16 amino acids. The CDR3 sequence is CASSSPYRDSTGELFF. CDR3 nucleotide sequence: TGTGCCAGCAGTTCACCCTACCGGGACAGCACCGGGGAGCTGTTTTTT.

This clonotype occurred many times. The CDR3 loop is CASSREIFGGGTTEAFF. CDR3 DNA sequence: TGTGCCAGCAGCCGAGAAATATTCGGTGGGGGAACCACTGAAGCTTTCTTT. The chain has TRBV4-2 and TRBJ1-1; the D gene is possibly TRBD1 (5 bases). Germline CDR1 and CDR2: LGHNA and YNFKEQ. The V end was cut by 4 bases, the J end by 4 bases, with 22 bases between. The CDR3 is 17 amino acids.

A note on this clonotype: The junction differs from germline at one of its ends, possibly a read error. The chain recombines TRBV19 with TRBJ2-1; no clear D gene. This CDR3 has 13 residues. The germline V gene has CDR1 LNHDA and CDR2 SQIVND (reference sequence). As DNA, the CDR3 is TGTGCCAGTAGTATTTCTCTTGCCAATGAGAAGTTCTTC. It encodes CASSISLANEKFF.

This clonotype was observed at least ten times. The genes are TRBV6-2 or TRBV6-3 and TRBJ2-7; D call uncertain. This CDR3 contains 11 residues. In germline, CDR1 is MNHEY, CDR2 SVGEGT. Trimming pared 5 bases from V and 5 bases from J, leaving 7 bases between. The CDR3 nucleotides are TGTGCCAGCAGTCGTTCCCACGAGCAGTACTTC. Its protein is CASSRSHEQYF.

As concerns this clonotype: Compared with germline, one end of the junction differs, possibly owing to a read error. This chain joins TRBV20-1 and TRBJ2-7; 8 bases line up with TRBD1. This CDR3 is 11 amino acids long. CDR1 DFQATT and CDR2 SNEGSKA come from the germline V gene (reference sequence). As DNA, the CDR3 is TGCAGTGCCCGGGGACAGGCGGTTCAGCACTTT. This sequence encodes CSARGQAVQHF.